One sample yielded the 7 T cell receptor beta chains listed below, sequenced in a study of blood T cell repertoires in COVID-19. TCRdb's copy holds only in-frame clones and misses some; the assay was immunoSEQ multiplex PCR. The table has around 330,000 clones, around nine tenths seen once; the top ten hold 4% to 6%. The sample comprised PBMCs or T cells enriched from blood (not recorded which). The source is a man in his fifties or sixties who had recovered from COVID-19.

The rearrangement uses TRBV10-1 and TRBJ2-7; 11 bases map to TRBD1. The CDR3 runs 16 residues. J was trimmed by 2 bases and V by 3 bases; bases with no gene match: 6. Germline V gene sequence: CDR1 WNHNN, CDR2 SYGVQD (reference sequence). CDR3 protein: CASSEKGQGEPYEQYF. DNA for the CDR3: TGCGCCAGCAGTGAAAAGGGACAGGGGGAACCCTACGAGCAGTACTTC.

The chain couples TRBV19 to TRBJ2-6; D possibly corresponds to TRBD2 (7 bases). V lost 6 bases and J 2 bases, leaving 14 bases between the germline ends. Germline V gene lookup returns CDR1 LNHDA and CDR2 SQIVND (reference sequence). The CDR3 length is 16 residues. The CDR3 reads CASSNLGGPGANVLTF. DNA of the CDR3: TGTGCCAGTAGCAACCTGGGGGGGCCTGGGGCCAACGTCCTGACTTTC.

CDR3 residues: CASSSMGQGIDQPQHF. The CDR3 DNA sequence: TGTGCCAGCAGTTCCATGGGACAGGGTATCGATCAGCCCCAGCATTTT. This chain connects TRBV6-2 or TRBV6-3 to TRBJ1-5; 9 nucleotides align to TRBD1. The CDR3 is made up of 16 amino acids. The germline V gene has CDR1 MNHEY and CDR2 SVGEGT. Losses at the gene ends were 4 bases for V and 5 bases for J; bases not matched to a gene: 9.

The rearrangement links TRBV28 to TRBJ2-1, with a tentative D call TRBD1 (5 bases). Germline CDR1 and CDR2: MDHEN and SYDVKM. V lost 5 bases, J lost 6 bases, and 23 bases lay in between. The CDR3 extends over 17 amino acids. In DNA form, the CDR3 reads TGTGCCAGCAGTAATAATAGGGTAGGGCAAAGGGGCAATGAGCAGTTCTTC. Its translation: CASSNNRVGQRGNEQFF.

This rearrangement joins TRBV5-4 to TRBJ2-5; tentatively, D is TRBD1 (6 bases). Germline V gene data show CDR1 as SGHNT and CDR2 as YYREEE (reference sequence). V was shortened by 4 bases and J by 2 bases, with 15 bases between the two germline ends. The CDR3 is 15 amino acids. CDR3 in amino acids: CASSQTQGIQETQYF. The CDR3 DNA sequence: TGTGCCAGCAGCCAAACACAGGGTATACAAGAGACCCAGTACTTC.

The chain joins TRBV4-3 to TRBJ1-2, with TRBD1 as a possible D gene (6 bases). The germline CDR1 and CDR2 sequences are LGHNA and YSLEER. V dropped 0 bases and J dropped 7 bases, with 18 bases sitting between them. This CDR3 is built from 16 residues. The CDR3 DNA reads TGCGCCAGCAGCCAAGATCGGGTTGGGGGCGCGACTGGCTACACCTTC. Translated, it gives CASSQDRVGGATGYTF.

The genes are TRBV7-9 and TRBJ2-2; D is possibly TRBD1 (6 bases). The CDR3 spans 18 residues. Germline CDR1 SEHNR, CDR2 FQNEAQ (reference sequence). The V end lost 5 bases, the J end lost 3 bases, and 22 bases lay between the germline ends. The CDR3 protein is CASSGPGTTEKDTGELFF. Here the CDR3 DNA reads TGTGCCAGCAGCGGACCCGGGACAACAGAAAAGGACACCGGGGAGCTGTTTTTT.